This T cell receptor beta chain emerged from a study of early T cells in non-severe SARS-CoV-2 infection. Study-level background: Chains were unpaired, as sequencing was done on bulk RNA from unsorted whole blood.

Individual cDNA molecules were tagged with unique molecular identifiers. MiXCR was run by TCRdb on the 5' RACE reads, yielding one entry per CDR3 protein. The table lists about 36,000 distinct CDR3 sequences, around 7% of them singletons. This clonotype was found a few times. The antigen remains undetermined. Regarding the study as a whole: Matching with VDJdb favored anti-spike CD8 responses (missing private and CD4 specificities).

The sequence came from an adult who was a healthcare worker with PCR-confirmed SARS-CoV-2 infection or an uninfected control (not recorded which). The material sequenced was whole blood, taken at baseline.

The CDR3 DNA reads TGTGCAAGTCGAAGGCTATGCCACAGGGAGCCTTTTGGAGCTTTCTTT. Its translation is CASRRLCHREPFGAFF. This chain joins TRBV12-2 and TRBJ1-1; whether TRBD1, the table's D call, matches the DNA was not checked. TRBV12-2 is designated a pseudogene. The CDR3 loop spans 16 amino acids.